This T cell receptor beta chain derives from a study of cytomegalovirus exposure and HLA in healthy donors. The PCR had 60 Vbeta and 13 Jbeta primers. Profiled with immunoSEQ multiplex PCR; TCRdb holds only in-frame clones, not every one. The sample shows around 53,000 clones, and around an eighth sits with its ten largest clones. CDR1 LNHDA and CDR2 SQIVND come from the germline V gene (reference sequence). The V gene end was trimmed by 5 bases and the J gene end by 5 bases; junction bases not matched to a gene: 11. The CDR3 contains 17 residues. Sequenced input: PBMCs. The gene calls are TRBV19 and TRBJ2-7, with TRBD2 matching over 14 bases. This clonotype was obtained from a man aged 18 to 30 in good health and CMV-seropositive. In nucleotides, the CDR3 is TGTGCCAGTAGTGGGACTAGCGGGGGTGGATTTCGGAACGAGCAGTACTTC. This translates into CASSGTSGGGFRNEQYF.